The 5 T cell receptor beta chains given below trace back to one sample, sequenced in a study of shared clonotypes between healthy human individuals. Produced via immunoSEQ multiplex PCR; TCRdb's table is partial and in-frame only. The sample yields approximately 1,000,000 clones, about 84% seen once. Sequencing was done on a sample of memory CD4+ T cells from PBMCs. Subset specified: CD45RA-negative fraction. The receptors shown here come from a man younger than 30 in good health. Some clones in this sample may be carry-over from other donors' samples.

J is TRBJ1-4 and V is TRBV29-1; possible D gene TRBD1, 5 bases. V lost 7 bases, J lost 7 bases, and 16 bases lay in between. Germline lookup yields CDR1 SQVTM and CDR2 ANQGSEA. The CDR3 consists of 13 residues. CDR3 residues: CSGRQPGTEKLFF. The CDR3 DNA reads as TGCAGCGGAAGACAGCCTGGCACTGAAAAACTGTTTTTT.

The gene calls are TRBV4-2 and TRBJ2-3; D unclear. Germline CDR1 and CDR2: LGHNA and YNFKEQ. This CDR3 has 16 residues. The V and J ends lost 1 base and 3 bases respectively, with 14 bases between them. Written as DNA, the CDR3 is TGTGCCAGCAGCCAAGTCGGATCACACCAGACAGATACGCAGTATTTT. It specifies CASSQVGSHQTDTQYF.

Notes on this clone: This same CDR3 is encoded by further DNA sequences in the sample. As DNA, the CDR3 is TGTGCCTGGAGTAACACCGGGGAGCTGTTTTTT. It encodes CAWSNTGELFF. The chain recombines TRBV30 with TRBJ2-2; D unresolved. The CDR3 runs 11 residues. V was trimmed by 2 bases and J by 2 bases, leaving 0 bases between them. CDR1 and CDR2 from the germline V gene are GTSNPN and SVGIG (reference sequence).

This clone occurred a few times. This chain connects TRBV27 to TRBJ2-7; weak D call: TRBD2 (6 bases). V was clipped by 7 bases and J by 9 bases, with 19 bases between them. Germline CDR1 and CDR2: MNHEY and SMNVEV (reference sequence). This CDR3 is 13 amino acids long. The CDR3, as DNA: TGTGCCAGCACTGAAATCGGAGGGCGGAGGCAGTACTTC. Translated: CASTEIGGRRQYF.

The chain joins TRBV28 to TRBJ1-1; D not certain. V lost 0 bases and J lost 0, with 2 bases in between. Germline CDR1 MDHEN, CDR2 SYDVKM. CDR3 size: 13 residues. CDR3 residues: CASSLWVNTEAFF. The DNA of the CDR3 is TGTGCCAGCAGTTTATGGGTGAACACTGAAGCTTTCTTT.